What follows are 22 T cell receptor beta chains derived from one specimen sequenced in a study of cytomegalovirus exposure and HLA in healthy donors. The protocol was immunoSEQ multiplex PCR, while the TCRdb copy is restricted to in-frame clones and leaves out a portion. The sample yields under 200,000 clones, 86% seen once. The sequenced sample was PBMCs. These TCRs come from a woman aged 30 to 39 in good health and CMV-seronegative.

The chain links TRBV27 to TRBJ1-1, with D hard to call. CDR1 is MNHEY and CDR2 is SMNVEV in the germline V gene (reference sequence). The CDR3 is 13 residues long. With 5 bases removed from V and 2 bases from J, the gap between germline ends came to 9 bases. Here the CDR3 DNA reads TGTGCCAGCAGTCCGGACGGAAACACTGAAGCTTTCTTT. As protein: CASSPDGNTEAFF.

Regarding this clone: Relative to the germline gene, one junction end is altered; a read error may explain this. This sequence joins TRBV7-7 and TRBJ1-6; no clear D gene. The CDR3 spans 15 residues. Looked up from germline, CDR1 is SSHAT and CDR2 is FNYEAQ (reference sequence). The CDR3 DNA reads as TGTGCTAGCAGCTTTAATCCCTATGGTGGATCACCCCTCCACTTT. Translation: CASSFNPYGGSPLHF. The whole variable domain, remainder taken from reference TRBV7-7 and TRBJ1-6, is GAGVSQSPRYKVTKRGQDVTLRCDPISSHATLYWYQQALGQGPEFLTYFNYEAQPDKSGLPSDRFSAERPEGSISTLTIQRTEQRDSAMYRCASSFNPYGGSPLHFGNGTRLTVT.

The chain carries TRBV28 and TRBJ2-1, with D perhaps TRBD1 or TRBD2 (5 bases each). CDR1 and CDR2 (germline): MDHEN, SYDVKM. The CDR3 loop spans 16 amino acids. Between the trimmed V and J ends, which lost 1 base and 3 bases, there was a span of 13 bases. Here the CDR3 DNA reads TGTGCCAGCAGTTTATCAATCGGGACCAGCTACAATGAGCAGTTCTTC. This codes for CASSLSIGTSYNEQFF.

The chain is built from TRBV5-1 and TRBJ1-2; 12 bases map to TRBD1. Germline CDR1 SGHRS, CDR2 YFSETQ. The CDR3 covers 16 residues. The V and J ends lost 3 bases and 8 bases, in that order; junction bases with no gene match: 11. The CDR3 sequence is CASSWDGTGGSRGYTF. CDR3 nucleotide sequence: TGCGCCAGCAGCTGGGATGGGACAGGGGGCTCGAGGGGCTACACCTTC. The full variable domain, completed using reference TRBV5-1 and TRBJ1-2, is KAGVTQTPRYLIKTRGQQVTLSCSPISGHRSVSWYQQTPGQGLQFLFEYFSETQRNKGNFPGRFSGRQFSNSRSEMNVSTLELGDSALYLCASSWDGTGGSRGYTFGSGTRLTVV.

V and J are TRBV4-3 and TRBJ1-1; D is possibly TRBD1 (5 bases). This CDR3 contains 13 residues. Germline CDR1 LGHNA, CDR2 YSLEER. V dropped 1 base and J dropped 5 bases, with 8 bases sitting between them. CDR3 bases: TGCGCCAGCAGCCAAGTGGGGGGAACTGAAGCTTTCTTT. Amino acid sequence: CASSQVGGTEAFF.

The CDR3: CASSIEPYPRRVHGYTF. As DNA, the CDR3 is TGTGCCAGTAGTATAGAACCCTACCCTAGGAGGGTACATGGCTACACCTTC. The chain recombines TRBV19 with TRBJ1-2; D is unclear. Germline assignment: CDR1 LNHDA and CDR2 SQIVND (reference sequence). This CDR3 has 17 amino acids. The germline V and J ends were trimmed by 0 bases and 6 bases, with 20 bases remaining between them.

V gene TRBV6-5 combines with J gene TRBJ1-4; 9 bases agree with TRBD1. In germline, CDR1 is MNHEY, CDR2 SVGAGI. The CDR3 covers 15 residues. V was pared by 5 bases and J by 4 bases, with 5 bases of the junction left unmatched. Here the CDR3 reads CASSRGQGGNEKLFF. DNA for the CDR3: TGTGCCAGCAGTAGGGGACAGGGAGGTAATGAAAAACTGTTTTTT.

V is TRBV9 and J is TRBJ1-1, with D possibly being TRBD1 (5 bases). Trimming removed 0 bases at V and 3 bases at J, with 21 bases between. The germline V gene has CDR1 SGDLS and CDR2 YYNGEE. This CDR3 spans 18 amino acids. Written as DNA, the CDR3 is TGTGCCAGCAGCGTAGGCCACGGGACTTTCAGGCAGGACACTGAAGCTTTCTTT. Residues: CASSVGHGTFRQDTEAFF.

The chain employs TRBV28 and TRBJ1-5, with D possibly being TRBD1 (5 bases). The V and J ends lost 6 bases and 4 bases respectively, with 13 bases between them. Germline CDR1 and CDR2: MDHEN and SYDVKM. CDR3 length: 14 amino acids. CDR3 protein: CASRSPQENQPQHF. The CDR3 DNA is TGTGCCAGCAGAAGCCCACAGGAAAATCAGCCCCAGCATTTT.

There are a few counts of this clone. The V call is TRBV5-6, the J call TRBJ1-5; D gene unclear. Trimming cost V 2 bases and J 4 bases, with 4 bases left between them. CDR1 is SGHDT and CDR2 is YYEEEE in the germline V gene. The CDR3 has 12 residues. CDR3 sequence reads: CASSFLNQPQHF. CDR3 coding DNA: TGTGCCAGCAGCTTCTTAAATCAGCCCCAGCATTTT.

The genes are TRBV11-2 and TRBJ2-1, with 8 bases fitting TRBD2. This CDR3 has 15 amino acids. J was trimmed by 5 bases and V by 1 base; bases with no gene match: 4. Germline V CDR1 and CDR2: SGHAT, FQNNGV. CDR3 DNA: TGTGCCAGCAGCTTAGCGGGAGGGTTCGACAATGAGCAGTTCTTC. This gives the protein CASSLAGGFDNEQFF.

The chain recombines TRBV5-1 with TRBJ1-2, with D possibly TRBD1 on 5 matching bases. With 4 bases removed from V and 4 bases from J, the gap between germline ends came to 14 bases. This CDR3 spans 14 amino acids. Germline values: CDR1 SGHRS, CDR2 YFSETQ. As DNA, the CDR3 is TGCGCCAGCAGCACGTACGGGGCCCTCTATGGCTACACCTTC. Protein sequence: CASSTYGALYGYTF.

This sequence joins TRBV7-2 and TRBJ2-7, with 10 bases identical to TRBD1. CDR1 is SGHTA and CDR2 is FQGNSA in the germline V gene. CDR3 length: 15 amino acids. The trim removed 5 bases at V and 5 bases at J, leaving 9 bases unmatched. The CDR3 DNA is TGTGCCAGCAGCCAACAAAGGACAGGGGGGAACGAGCAGTACTTC. The encoded protein is CASSQQRTGGNEQYF.

The genes are TRBV27 and TRBJ2-7, with D perhaps assigned TRBD1 or TRBD2 (5 bases each). This CDR3 contains 13 residues. Germline assignment: CDR1 MNHEY and CDR2 SMNVEV (reference sequence). The V end was cut by 6 bases, the J end by 6 bases, with 15 bases between. The CDR3 DNA follows: TGTGCCAGCAGCTTCACGGGGCCGGGCGAGCAGTACTTC. This gives the protein CASSFTGPGEQYF.

The chain employs TRBV7-8 and TRBJ1-1, with TRBD1 matching 10 bases. V was pared by 0 bases and J by 4 bases, with 2 bases of the junction left unmatched. The CDR3 runs 15 residues. The germline V gene encodes CDR1 SGHVS and CDR2 FQNEAQ. The DNA of the CDR3 is TGTGCCAGCAGCTTAGCGACAGGGGGCATCACTGAAGCTTTCTTT. This translates into CASSLATGGITEAFF.

The rearrangement links TRBV7-3 to TRBJ2-2; no clear D. V was pared by 6 bases and J by 7 bases, with 12 bases between. The germline CDR1 and CDR2 sequences are SGHTA and FQGTGA. There are 13 residues in the CDR3. The CDR3 DNA reads as TGTGCCAGCAGTCCTACATACGACGGGGAGCTGTTTTTT. The encoded protein is CASSPTYDGELFF.

This clone was counted between two and nine times. This chain connects TRBV28 to TRBJ1-2; D is unresolved. Per the germline V gene, CDR1 is MDHEN and CDR2 is SYDVKM. CDR3 length: 13 residues. V was trimmed by 3 bases and J by 8 bases, leaving 13 bases between them. The CDR3, as DNA: TGTGCCAGCAGTTTGATCGGGGAGGCCGGCTACACCTTC. This sequence encodes CASSLIGEAGYTF.

The rearrangement links TRBV28 to TRBJ1-2, with D unclear. Germline assignment: CDR1 MDHEN and CDR2 SYDVKM. CDR3 size: 15 residues. V was clipped by 1 base and J by 4 bases, with 13 bases between them. CDR3 coding DNA: TGTGCCAGCAGTTTATCTTTAGACGGAATCTATGGCTACACCTTC. Translation: CASSLSLDGIYGYTF.

The CDR3 DNA reads as TGTGCCTGGAATGGGGGGACCACTGAAGCTTTCTTT. Amino acids: CAWNGGTTEAFF. V usage is TRBV30 and J usage is TRBJ1-1, with D perhaps TRBD1 (5 bases). Germline values: CDR1 GTSNPN, CDR2 SVGIG (reference sequence). This CDR3 is built from 12 residues. Trimming left V 4 bases short and J 4 bases short, with 10 bases between.

The J gene is TRBJ1-2, the V gene TRBV29-1; maybe TRBD1 (6 bases). The germline V gene encodes CDR1 SQVTM and CDR2 ANQGSEA. Trimming cost V 4 bases and J 2 bases, with 11 bases left between them. The CDR3 runs 13 residues. This CDR3 reads CSVVSGANYGYTF. The CDR3 bases are TGCAGCGTTGTATCAGGGGCAAACTATGGCTACACCTTC.

The J gene is TRBJ2-7, the V gene TRBV7-9; 8 positions match TRBD1. Germline values: CDR1 SEHNR, CDR2 FQNEAQ (reference sequence). This CDR3 comprises 15 residues. Unmatched junction bases numbered 10, after V lost 4 bases and J lost 5 bases. CDR3 protein: CASSSSDRVLNEQYF. The CDR3 coding sequence is TGTGCCAGCAGCTCATCGGACAGGGTTCTGAACGAGCAGTACTTC.

This chain links TRBV27 with TRBJ1-5; unclear D gene. The germline gives CDR1 MNHEY, CDR2 SMNVEV (reference sequence). The CDR3 contains 13 residues. V was shortened by 0 bases and J by 6 bases, with 6 bases between the two germline ends. This CDR3 is CASSLSGSQPQHF. The DNA for the CDR3 is TGTGCCAGCAGTTTATCTGGGAGTCAGCCCCAGCATTTT.